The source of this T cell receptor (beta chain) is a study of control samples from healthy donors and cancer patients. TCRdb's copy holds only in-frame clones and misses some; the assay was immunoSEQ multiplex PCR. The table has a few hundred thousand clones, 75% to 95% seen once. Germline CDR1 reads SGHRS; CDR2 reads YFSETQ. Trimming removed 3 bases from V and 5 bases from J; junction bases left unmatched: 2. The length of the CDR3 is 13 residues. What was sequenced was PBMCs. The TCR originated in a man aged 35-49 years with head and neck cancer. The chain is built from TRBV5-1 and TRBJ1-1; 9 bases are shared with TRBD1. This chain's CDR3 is CASSWTGVTEAFF. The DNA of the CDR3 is TGCGCCAGCAGCTGGACAGGGGTTACTGAAGCTTTCTTT.